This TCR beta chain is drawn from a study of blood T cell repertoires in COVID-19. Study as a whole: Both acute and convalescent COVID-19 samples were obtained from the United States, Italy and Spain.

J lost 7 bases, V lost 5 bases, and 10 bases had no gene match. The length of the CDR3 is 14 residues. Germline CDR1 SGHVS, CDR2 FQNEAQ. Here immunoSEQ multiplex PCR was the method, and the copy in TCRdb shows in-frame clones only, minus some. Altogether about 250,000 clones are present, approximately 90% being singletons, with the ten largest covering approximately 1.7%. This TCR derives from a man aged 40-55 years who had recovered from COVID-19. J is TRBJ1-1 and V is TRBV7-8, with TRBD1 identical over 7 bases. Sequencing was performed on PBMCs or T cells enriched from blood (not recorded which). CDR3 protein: CASSLGQFRNEAFF. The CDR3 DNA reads TGTGCCAGCAGCCTGGGACAGTTCCGCAATGAAGCTTTCTTT. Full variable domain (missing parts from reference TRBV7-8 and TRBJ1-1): GAGVSQSPRYKVAKRGQDVALRCDPISGHVSLFWYQQALGQGPEFLTYFQNEAQLDKSGLPSDRFFAERPEGSVSTLKIQRTQQEDSAVYLCASSLGQFRNEAFFGQGTRLTVV.